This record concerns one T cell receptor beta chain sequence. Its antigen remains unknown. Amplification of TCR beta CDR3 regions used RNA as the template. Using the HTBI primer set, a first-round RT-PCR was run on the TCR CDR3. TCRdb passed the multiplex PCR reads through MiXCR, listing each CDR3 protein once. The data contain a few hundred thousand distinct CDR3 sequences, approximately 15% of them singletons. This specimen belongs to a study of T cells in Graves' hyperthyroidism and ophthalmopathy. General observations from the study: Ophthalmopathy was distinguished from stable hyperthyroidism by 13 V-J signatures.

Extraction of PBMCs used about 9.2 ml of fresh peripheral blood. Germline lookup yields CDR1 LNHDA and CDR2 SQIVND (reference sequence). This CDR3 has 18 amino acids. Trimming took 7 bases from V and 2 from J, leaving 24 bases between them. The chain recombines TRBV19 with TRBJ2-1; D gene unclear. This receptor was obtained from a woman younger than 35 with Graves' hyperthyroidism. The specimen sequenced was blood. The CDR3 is CASTDQYGRKRTYNEQFF. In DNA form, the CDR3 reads TGTGCCAGTACCGACCAGTACGGCAGAAAAAGGACCTACAATGAGCAGTTCTTC.